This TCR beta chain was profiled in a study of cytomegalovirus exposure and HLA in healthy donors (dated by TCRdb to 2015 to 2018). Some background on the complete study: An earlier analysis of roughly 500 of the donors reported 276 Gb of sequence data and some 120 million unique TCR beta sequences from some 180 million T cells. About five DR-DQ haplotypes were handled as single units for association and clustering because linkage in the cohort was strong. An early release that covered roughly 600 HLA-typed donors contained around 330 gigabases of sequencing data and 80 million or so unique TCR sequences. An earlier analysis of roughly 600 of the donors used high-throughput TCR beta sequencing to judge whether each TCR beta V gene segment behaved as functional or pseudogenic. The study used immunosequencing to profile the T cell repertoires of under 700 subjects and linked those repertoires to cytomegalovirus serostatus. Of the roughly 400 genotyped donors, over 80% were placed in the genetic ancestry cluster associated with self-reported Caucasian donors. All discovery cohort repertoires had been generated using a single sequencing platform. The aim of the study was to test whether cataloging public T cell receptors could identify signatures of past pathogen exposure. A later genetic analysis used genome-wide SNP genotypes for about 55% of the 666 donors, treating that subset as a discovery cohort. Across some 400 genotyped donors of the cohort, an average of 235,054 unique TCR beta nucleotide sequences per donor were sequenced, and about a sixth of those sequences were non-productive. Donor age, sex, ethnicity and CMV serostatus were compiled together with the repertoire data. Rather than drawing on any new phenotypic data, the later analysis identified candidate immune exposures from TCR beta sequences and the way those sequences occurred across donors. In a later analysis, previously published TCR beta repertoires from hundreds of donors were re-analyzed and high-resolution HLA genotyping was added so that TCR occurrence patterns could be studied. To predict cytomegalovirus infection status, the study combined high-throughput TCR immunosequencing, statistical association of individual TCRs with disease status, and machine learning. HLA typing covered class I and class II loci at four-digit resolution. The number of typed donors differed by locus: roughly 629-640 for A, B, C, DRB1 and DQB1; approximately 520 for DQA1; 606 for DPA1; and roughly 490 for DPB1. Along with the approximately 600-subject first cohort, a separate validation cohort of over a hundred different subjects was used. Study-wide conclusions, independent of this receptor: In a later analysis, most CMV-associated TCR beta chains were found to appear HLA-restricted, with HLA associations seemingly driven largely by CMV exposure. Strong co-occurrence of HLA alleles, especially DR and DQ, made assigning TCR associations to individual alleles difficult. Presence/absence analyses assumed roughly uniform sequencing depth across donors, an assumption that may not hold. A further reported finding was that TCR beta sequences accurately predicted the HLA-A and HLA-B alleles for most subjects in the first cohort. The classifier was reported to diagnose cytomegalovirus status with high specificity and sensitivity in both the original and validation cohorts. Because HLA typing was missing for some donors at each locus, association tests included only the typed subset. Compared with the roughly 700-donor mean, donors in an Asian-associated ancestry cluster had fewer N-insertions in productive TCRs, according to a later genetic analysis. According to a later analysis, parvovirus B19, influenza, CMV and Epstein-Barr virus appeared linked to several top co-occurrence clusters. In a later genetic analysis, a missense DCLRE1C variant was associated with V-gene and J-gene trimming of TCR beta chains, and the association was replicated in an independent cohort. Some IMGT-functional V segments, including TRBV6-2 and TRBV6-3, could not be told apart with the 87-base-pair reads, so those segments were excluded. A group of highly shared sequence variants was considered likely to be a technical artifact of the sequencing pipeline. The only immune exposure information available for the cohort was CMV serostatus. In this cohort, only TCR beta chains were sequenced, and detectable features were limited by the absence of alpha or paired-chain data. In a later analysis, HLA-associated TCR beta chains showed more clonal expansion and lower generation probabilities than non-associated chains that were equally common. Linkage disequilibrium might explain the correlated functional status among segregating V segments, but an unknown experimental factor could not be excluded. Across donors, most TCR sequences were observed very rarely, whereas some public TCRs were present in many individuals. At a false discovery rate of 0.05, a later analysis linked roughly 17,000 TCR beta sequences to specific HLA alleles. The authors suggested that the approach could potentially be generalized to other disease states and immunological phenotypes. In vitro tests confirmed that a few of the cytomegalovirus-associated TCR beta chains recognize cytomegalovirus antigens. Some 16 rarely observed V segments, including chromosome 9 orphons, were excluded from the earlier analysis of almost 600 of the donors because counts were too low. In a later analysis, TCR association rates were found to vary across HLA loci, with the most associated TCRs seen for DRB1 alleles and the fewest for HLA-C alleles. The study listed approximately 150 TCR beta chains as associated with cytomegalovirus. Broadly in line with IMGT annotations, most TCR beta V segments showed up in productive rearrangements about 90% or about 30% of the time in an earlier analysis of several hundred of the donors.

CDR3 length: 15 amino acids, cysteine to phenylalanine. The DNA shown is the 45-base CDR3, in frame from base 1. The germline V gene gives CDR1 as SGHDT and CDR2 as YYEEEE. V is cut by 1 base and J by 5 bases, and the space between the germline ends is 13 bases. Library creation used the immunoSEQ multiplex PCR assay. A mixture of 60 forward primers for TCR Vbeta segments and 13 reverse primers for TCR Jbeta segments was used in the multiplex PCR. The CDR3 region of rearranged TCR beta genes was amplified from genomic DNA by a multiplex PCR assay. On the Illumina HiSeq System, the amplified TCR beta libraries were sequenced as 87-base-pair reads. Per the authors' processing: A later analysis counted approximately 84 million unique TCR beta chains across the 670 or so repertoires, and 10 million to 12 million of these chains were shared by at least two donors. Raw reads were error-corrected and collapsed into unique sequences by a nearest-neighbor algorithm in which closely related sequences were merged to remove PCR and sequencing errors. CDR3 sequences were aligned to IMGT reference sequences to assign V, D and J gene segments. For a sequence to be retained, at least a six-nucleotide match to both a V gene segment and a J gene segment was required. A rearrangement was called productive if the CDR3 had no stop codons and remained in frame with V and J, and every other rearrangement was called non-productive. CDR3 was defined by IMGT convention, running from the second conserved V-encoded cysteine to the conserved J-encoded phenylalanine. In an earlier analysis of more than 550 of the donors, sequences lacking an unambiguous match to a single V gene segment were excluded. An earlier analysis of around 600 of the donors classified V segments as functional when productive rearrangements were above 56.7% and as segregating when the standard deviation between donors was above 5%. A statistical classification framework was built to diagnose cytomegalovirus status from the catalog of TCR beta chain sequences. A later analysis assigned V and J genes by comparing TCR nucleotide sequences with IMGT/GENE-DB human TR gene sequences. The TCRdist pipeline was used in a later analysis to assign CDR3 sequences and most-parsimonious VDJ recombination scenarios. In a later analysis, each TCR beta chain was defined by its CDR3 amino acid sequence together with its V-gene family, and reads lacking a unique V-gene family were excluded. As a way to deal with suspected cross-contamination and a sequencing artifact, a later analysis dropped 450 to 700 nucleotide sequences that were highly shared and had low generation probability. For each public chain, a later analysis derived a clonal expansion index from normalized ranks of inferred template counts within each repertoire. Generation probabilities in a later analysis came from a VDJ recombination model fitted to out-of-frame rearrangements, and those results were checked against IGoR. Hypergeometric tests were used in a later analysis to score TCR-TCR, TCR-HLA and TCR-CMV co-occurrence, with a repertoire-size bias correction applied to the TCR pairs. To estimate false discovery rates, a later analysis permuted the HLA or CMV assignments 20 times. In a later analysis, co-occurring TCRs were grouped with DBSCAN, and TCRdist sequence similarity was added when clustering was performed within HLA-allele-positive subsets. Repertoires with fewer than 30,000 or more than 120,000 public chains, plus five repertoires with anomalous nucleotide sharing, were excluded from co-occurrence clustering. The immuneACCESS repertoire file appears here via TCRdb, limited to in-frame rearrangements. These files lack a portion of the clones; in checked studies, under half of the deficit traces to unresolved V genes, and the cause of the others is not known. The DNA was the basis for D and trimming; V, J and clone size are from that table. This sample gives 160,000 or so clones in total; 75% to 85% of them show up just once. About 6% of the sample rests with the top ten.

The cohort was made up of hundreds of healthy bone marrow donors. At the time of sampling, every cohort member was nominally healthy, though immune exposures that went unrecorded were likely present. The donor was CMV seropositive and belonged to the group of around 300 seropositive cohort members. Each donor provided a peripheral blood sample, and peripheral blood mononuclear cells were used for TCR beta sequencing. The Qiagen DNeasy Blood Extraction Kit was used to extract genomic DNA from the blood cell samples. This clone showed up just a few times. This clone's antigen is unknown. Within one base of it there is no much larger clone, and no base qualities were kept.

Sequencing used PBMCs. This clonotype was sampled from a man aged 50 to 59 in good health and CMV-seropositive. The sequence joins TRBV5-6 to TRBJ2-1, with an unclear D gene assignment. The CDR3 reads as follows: CASSLSLAPHNEQFF. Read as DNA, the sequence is TGTGCCAGCAGCTTGTCACTCGCTCCCCACAATGAGCAGTTCTTC.